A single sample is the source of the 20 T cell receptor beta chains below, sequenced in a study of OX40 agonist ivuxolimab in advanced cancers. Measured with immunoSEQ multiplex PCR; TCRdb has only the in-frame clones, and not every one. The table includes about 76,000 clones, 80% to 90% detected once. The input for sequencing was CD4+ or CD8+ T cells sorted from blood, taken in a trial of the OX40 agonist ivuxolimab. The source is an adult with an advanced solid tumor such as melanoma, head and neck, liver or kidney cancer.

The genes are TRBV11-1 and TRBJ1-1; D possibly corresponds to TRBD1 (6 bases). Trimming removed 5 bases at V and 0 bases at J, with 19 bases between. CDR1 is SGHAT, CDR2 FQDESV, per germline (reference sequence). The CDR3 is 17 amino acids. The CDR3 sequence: CASSPRGYRALNTEAFF. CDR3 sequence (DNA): TGTGCCAGCAGCCCTCGGGGGTACAGGGCCTTGAACACTGAAGCTTTCTTT.

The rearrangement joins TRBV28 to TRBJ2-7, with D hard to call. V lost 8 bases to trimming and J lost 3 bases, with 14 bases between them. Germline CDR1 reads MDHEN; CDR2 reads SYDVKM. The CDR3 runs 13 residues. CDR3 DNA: TGTGCCAGCTTGTACCCTCCCTTCTACGAGCAGTACGTC. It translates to CASLYPPFYEQYV.

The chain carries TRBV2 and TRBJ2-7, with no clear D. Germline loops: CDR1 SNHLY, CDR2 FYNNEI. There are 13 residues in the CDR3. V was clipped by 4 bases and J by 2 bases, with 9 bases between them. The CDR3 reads CASSAMRTYEQYF. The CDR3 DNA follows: TGTGCCAGCAGTGCCATGAGAACCTACGAGCAGTACTTC.

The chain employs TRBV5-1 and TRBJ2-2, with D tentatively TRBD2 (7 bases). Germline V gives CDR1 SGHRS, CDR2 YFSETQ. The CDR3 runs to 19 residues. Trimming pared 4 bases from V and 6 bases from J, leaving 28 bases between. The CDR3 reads CASSPLAAGSGDRSGELFF. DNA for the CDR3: TGCGCCAGCAGCCCCCTAGCGGCCGGATCAGGGGATAGGTCCGGGGAGCTGTTTTTT. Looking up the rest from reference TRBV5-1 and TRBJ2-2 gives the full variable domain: KAGVTQTPRYLIKTRGQQVTLSCSPISGHRSVSWYQQTPGQGLQFLFEYFSETQRNKGNFPGRFSGRQFSNSRSEMNVSTLELGDSALYLCASSPLAAGSGDRSGELFFGEGSRLTVL.

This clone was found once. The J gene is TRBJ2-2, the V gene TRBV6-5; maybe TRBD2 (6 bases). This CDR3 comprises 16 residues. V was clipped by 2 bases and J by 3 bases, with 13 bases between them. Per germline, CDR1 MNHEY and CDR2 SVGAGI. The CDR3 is CASSYPSGTDTGELFF. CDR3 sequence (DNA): TGTGCCAGCAGTTACCCCTCCGGGACTGACACCGGGGAGCTGTTTTTT.

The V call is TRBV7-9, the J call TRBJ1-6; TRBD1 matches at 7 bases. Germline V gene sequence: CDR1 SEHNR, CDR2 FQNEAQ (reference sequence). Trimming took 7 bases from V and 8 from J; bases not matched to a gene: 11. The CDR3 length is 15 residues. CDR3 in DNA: TGTGCCAGCAACACACCGGGACAGAGGGATTCACCCCTCCACTTT. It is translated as CASNTPGQRDSPLHF.

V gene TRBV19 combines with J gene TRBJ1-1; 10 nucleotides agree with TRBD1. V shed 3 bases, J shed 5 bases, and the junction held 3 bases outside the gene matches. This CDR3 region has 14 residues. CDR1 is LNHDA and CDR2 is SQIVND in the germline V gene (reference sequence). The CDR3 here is CASSIWGQGTEAFF. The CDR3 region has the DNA TGTGCCAGTAGTATTTGGGGACAGGGGACTGAAGCTTTCTTT.

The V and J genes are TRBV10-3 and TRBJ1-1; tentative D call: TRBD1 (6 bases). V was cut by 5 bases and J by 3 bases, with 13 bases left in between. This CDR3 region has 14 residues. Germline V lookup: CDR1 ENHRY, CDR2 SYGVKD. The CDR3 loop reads CAISTLQGDTEAFF. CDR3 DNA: TGTGCCATCAGTACGTTACAGGGAGACACTGAAGCTTTCTTT.

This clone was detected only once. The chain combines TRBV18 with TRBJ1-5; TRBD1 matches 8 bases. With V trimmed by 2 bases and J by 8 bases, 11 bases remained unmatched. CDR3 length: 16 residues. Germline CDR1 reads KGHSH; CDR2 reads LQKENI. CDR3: CASSPTLGQGREPQHF. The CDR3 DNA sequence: TGTGCCAGCTCACCAACACTAGGACAGGGTAGGGAGCCCCAGCATTTT. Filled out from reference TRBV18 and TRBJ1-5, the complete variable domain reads NAGVMQNPRHLVRRRGQEARLRCSPMKGHSHVYWYRQLPEEGLKFMVYLQKENIIDESGMPKERFSAEFPKEGPSILRIQQVVRGDSAAYFCASSPTLGQGREPQHFGDGTRLSIL.

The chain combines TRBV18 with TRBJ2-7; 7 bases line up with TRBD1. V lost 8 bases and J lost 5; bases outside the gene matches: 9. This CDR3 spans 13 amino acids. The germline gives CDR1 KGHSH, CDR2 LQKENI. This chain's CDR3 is CASQLGQADEQYF. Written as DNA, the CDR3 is TGTGCCAGCCAACTTGGACAGGCGGACGAGCAGTACTTC.

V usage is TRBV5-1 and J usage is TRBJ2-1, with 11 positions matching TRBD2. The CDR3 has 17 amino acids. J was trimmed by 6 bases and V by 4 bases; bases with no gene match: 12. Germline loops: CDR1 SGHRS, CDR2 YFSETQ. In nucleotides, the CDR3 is TGCGCCAGCAGCCCCGCAGGAGGACTAGCGGGTGTCAATGAGCAGTTCTTC. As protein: CASSPAGGLAGVNEQFF.

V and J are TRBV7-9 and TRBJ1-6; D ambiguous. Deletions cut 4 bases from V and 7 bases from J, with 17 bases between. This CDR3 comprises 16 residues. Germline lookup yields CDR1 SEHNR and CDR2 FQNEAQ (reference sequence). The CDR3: CASSYAPGPSNSPLHF. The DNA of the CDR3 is TGTGCCAGCAGCTACGCACCGGGTCCTTCAAATTCACCCCTCCACTTT.

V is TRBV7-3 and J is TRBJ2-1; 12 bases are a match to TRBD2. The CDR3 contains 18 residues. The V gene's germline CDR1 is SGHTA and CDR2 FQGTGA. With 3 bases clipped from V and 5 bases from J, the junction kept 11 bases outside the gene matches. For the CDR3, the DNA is TGTGCCAGCAGCTTGGGGACTAGCGGGCGTCGACGACACAATGAGCAGTTCTTC. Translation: CASSLGTSGRRRHNEQFF.

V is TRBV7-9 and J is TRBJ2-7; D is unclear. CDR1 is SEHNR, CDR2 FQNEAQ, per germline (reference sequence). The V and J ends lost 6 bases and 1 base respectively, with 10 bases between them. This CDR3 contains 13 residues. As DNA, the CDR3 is TGTGCCAGCAGAGAACCGGGTTCCTACGAGCAGTACGTC. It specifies CASREPGSYEQYV.

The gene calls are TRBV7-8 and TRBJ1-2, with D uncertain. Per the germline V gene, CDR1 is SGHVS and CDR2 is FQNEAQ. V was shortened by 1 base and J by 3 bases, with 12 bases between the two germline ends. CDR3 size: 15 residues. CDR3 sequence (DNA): TGTGCCAGCAGCTTAGTAGGGAGGGCCCACTATGGCTACACCTTC. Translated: CASSLVGRAHYGYTF.

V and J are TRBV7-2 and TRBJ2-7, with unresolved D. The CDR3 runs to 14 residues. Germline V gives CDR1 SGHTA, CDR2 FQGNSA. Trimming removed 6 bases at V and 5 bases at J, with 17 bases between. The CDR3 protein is CASSPRRTDHEQYV. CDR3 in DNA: TGTGCCAGCAGTCCGAGACGGACCGACCACGAGCAGTACGTC.

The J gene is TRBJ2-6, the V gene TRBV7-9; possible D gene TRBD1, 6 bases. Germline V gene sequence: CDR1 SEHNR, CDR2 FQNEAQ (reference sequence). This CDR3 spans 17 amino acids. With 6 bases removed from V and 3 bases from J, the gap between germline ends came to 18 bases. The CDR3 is CASRNGTMLRGANVLTF. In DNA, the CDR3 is TGTGCCAGCAGAAACGGGACAATGTTACGTGGGGCCAACGTCCTGACTTTC.

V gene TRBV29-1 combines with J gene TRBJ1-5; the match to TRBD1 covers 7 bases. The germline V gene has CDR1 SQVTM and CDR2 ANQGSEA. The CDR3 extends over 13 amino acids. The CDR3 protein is CSASGGSNQPQHF. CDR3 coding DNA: TGCAGTGCTTCAGGGGGTAGCAATCAGCCCCAGCATTTT.

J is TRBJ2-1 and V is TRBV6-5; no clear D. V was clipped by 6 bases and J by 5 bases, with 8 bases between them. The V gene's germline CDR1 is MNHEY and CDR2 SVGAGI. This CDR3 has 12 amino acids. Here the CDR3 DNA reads TGTGCCAGCAGGGGAATTCACAATGAGCAGTTCTTC. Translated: CASRGIHNEQFF.

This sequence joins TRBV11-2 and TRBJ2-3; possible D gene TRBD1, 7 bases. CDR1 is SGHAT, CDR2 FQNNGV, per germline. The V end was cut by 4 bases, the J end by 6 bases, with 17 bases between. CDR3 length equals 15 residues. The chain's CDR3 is CASSSIRGAGDTQYF. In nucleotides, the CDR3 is TGTGCCAGCAGCTCGATCAGGGGGGCCGGCGATACGCAGTATTTT.